The 32 T cell receptor beta chains listed next were all sequenced from one sample in a study of shared clonotypes between healthy human individuals. The table came from immunoSEQ multiplex PCR; TCRdb's copy has only in-frame clones and leaves some out. Here the sample spans about 2.3 million clones, 93% being singletons. Sequencing used naive CD4+ T cells from PBMCs. Subset reported: CD45RA+ positively selected. These receptor sequences come from a man in his late teens or twenties in good health. Some clones in this sample may be carry-over from other donors' samples.

The J gene is TRBJ2-1, the V gene TRBV7-3; 8 nucleotides agree with TRBD2. The CDR3 has 16 residues. Germline assignment: CDR1 SGHTA and CDR2 FQGTGA. V lost 4 bases to trimming and J lost 1 base; unmatched junction nucleotides: 6. As DNA, the CDR3 is TGTGCCAGCAGCTCGGTGGGGACTAGATCCTACAATGAGCAGTTCTTC. This sequence encodes CASSSVGTRSYNEQFF.

About this clone: The sample carries other DNA sequences with the same CDR3. The chain links TRBV5-1 to TRBJ1-4; D might be TRBD1 (6 bases). Germline values: CDR1 SGHRS, CDR2 YFSETQ. Trimming pared 0 bases from V and 2 bases from J, leaving 8 bases between. CDR3 size: 15 residues. The CDR3 here is CASSLGRGTNEKLFF. CDR3 bases: TGCGCCAGCAGCTTGGGCAGGGGTACTAATGAAAAACTGTTTTTT.

V is TRBV5-1 and J is TRBJ2-3; tentative D call: TRBD2 (5 bases). V gave up 0 bases and J gave up 2 bases, with 10 bases separating them. Germline assignment: CDR1 SGHRS and CDR2 YFSETQ. There are 15 residues in the CDR3. This CDR3 is CASSLGGRTTDTQYF. The DNA of the CDR3 is TGCGCCAGCAGCTTGGGAGGGAGAACCACAGATACGCAGTATTTT.

The chain combines TRBV5-1 with TRBJ2-5; 9 bases align to TRBD2. The CDR3 runs to 14 residues. Germline loops: CDR1 SGHRS, CDR2 YFSETQ. V was pared by 7 bases and J by 4 bases, with 8 bases of the junction left unmatched. In DNA form, the CDR3 reads TGCGCCAGCTCGCGGGAGGGCCCGGGAGAGACCCAGTACTTC. Its translation: CASSREGPGETQYF.

V usage is TRBV18 and J usage is TRBJ2-7; 10 positions agree with TRBD1. The V and J ends lost 5 bases and 2 bases, in that order; junction bases with no gene match: 9. Germline CDR1 is KGHSH and CDR2 is LQKENI. The CDR3 is made up of 16 amino acids. The CDR3 protein is CASSAWPGQGTYEQYF. The CDR3 DNA sequence: TGTGCCAGCTCAGCCTGGCCGGGACAGGGGACCTACGAGCAGTACTTC. Supplemented by reference TRBV18 and TRBJ2-7, the full variable domain reads NAGVMQNPRHLVRRRGQEARLRCSPMKGHSHVYWYRQLPEEGLKFMVYLQKENIIDESGMPKERFSAEFPKEGPSILRIQQVVRGDSAAYFCASSAWPGQGTYEQYFGPGTRLTVT.

V usage is TRBV5-4 and J usage is TRBJ2-2, with TRBD2 as a possible D gene (6 bases). The CDR3 is 16 residues long. Trimming removed 1 base from V and 3 bases from J, with 13 bases in between. Germline V gives CDR1 SGHNT, CDR2 YYREEE (reference sequence). CDR3 nucleotide sequence: TGTGCCAGCAGCTTGCTAGCGAACAAATACACCGGGGAGCTGTTTTTT. Residues: CASSLLANKYTGELFF.

In regard to this clone: In the same sample, other DNA sequences code for this CDR3. The V call is TRBV18, the J call TRBJ2-1, with a possible D match to TRBD1 (6 bases). CDR1 is KGHSH and CDR2 is LQKENI in the germline V gene. The CDR3 totals 15 residues. V lost 3 bases and J lost 0, with 9 bases in between. In DNA form, the CDR3 reads TGTGCCAGCTCACCTCAGGGGTACTCCTACAATGAGCAGTTCTTC. The encoded protein is CASSPQGYSYNEQFF.

The J gene is TRBJ1-4, the V gene TRBV14; a possible D gene is TRBD1 (6 bases). V lost 4 bases and J lost 3, with 21 bases in between. Per the germline V gene, CDR1 is SGHDN and CDR2 is FVKESK. CDR3 length: 18 amino acids. This CDR3 reads CASSPLTGTQTSNEKLFF. CDR3 DNA: TGTGCCAGCAGCCCGCTGACAGGCACCCAAACTTCTAATGAAAAACTGTTTTTT.

J is TRBJ2-1 and V is TRBV4-1, with TRBD2 matching 8 bases. J was trimmed by 4 bases and V by 1 base; bases with no gene match: 9. CDR3 length: 17 residues. In germline, CDR1 is MGHRA, CDR2 YSYEKL. CDR3 nucleotides: TGCGCCAGCAGCCAAGGCGCACTAGCGGAGCTTTACAATGAGCAGTTCTTC. Protein sequence: CASSQGALAELYNEQFF.

The chain recombines TRBV4-2 with TRBJ2-7, with 8 positions matching TRBD2. CDR1 and CDR2 from the germline V gene are LGHNA and YNFKEQ. J was trimmed by 1 base and V by 0 bases; bases with no gene match: 5. The CDR3 has 16 amino acids. CDR3 amino acids: CASSQDLPSGSYEQYF. In DNA, the CDR3 is TGTGCCAGCAGCCAAGATCTGCCTAGCGGGTCCTACGAGCAGTACTTC.

V and J are TRBV28 and TRBJ1-3, with a possible D match to TRBD1 (6 bases). The CDR3 is 13 amino acids. Trimming cost V 8 bases and J 0 bases, with 8 bases left between them. CDR1 and CDR2 (germline): MDHEN, SYDVKM. The CDR3 protein is CASQGNSGNTIYF. In nucleotides, the CDR3 is TGTGCCAGCCAGGGGAACTCTGGAAACACCATATATTTT.

The rearrangement uses TRBV19 and TRBJ2-3; 8 bases map to TRBD2. Germline V gene sequence: CDR1 LNHDA, CDR2 SQIVND (reference sequence). The trim removed 5 bases at V and 2 bases at J, leaving 3 bases unmatched. The CDR3 contains 14 residues. DNA of the CDR3: TGTGCCAGTAGTCTAGCGGGTCTCACAGATACGCAGTATTTT. Protein: CASSLAGLTDTQYF.

This clone was seen a single time. The rearrangement joins TRBV5-1 to TRBJ2-5; TRBD2 aligns across 11 bases. V was pared by 3 bases and J by 5 bases, with 9 bases of the junction left unmatched. CDR3 length: 16 amino acids. Germline V gene lookup returns CDR1 SGHRS and CDR2 YFSETQ. The CDR3 nucleotides are TGCGCCAGCAGCTCAAATAGCGGGAGGGCCGGGGAGACCCAGTACTTC. As protein: CASSSNSGRAGETQYF.

The chain combines TRBV30 with TRBJ2-5; 9 bases match TRBD2. Germline V lookup: CDR1 GTSNPN, CDR2 SVGIG (reference sequence). J gave up 1 base and V 2 bases, and 5 bases lay outside the gene matches. The CDR3 is 15 amino acids. The DNA for the CDR3 is TGTGCCTGGAGTCGTCTAGCGGGGCCCCAAGAGACCCAGTACTTC. Translating it yields CAWSRLAGPQETQYF.

The chain has TRBV5-4 and TRBJ1-1; maybe TRBD1 (6 bases). This CDR3 is built from 15 residues. Germline V lookup: CDR1 SGHNT, CDR2 YYREEE (reference sequence). The V end lost 0 bases, the J end lost 2 bases, and 11 bases lay between the germline ends. The CDR3 DNA reads TGTGCCAGCAGCTTGGATCCGGGACAAAACACTGAAGCTTTCTTT. Its protein is CASSLDPGQNTEAFF. The full variable domain, its missing parts supplied by reference TRBV5-4 and TRBJ1-1, is ETGVTQSPTHLIKTRGQQVTLRCSSQSGHNTVSWYQQALGQGPQFIFQYYREEENGRGNFPPRFSGLQFPNYSSELNVNALELDDSALYLCASSLDPGQNTEAFFGQGTRLTVV.

V and J are TRBV12-5 and TRBJ1-1; a weak D match, TRBD1 (6 bases). Between the trimmed V and J ends, which lost 5 bases and 4 bases, there was a span of 17 bases. This CDR3 has 15 residues. The germline gives CDR1 LGHNT, CDR2 FRNRAP. The CDR3 DNA follows: TGTGCTAGTGGTCCCCCGGGGAAGGGGGGCACTGAAGCTTTCTTT. This translates into CASGPPGKGGTEAFF.

The CDR3 DNA is TGTGCCAGCAGCCGGGACAGGGAGGCCACTGAAGCTTTCTTT. Protein sequence: CASSRDREATEAFF. J is TRBJ1-1 and V is TRBV7-3; 9 bases fit TRBD1. The J segment lost 4 bases and the V segment lost 5 bases, leaving 5 bases of the junction unmatched. CDR1 SGHTA and CDR2 FQGTGA come from the germline V gene. The CDR3 consists of 14 residues.

V gene TRBV19 combines with J gene TRBJ2-1, with TRBD2 matching over 13 bases. V shed 4 bases, J shed 7 bases, and the junction held 7 bases outside the gene matches. The CDR3 has 16 residues. Germline V gene sequence: CDR1 LNHDA, CDR2 SQIVND (reference sequence). Here the CDR3 reads CASSRGRTSGSNEQFF. CDR3 sequence (DNA): TGTGCCAGTAGTAGAGGGAGGACTAGCGGGAGTAATGAGCAGTTCTTC.

V and J are TRBV5-1 and TRBJ2-1; D is uncertain. V lost 6 bases and J 5 bases, leaving 12 bases between the germline ends. The CDR3 length is 13 residues. Germline V lookup: CDR1 SGHRS, CDR2 YFSETQ. The CDR3 DNA follows: TGCGCCAGCACGCCCTCAGAGAACAATGAGCAGTTCTTC. Encoded protein: CASTPSENNEQFF. The full variable domain, with the rest looked up from reference TRBV5-1 and TRBJ2-1, is KAGVTQTPRYLIKTRGQQVTLSCSPISGHRSVSWYQQTPGQGLQFLFEYFSETQRNKGNFPGRFSGRQFSNSRSEMNVSTLELGDSALYLCASTPSENNEQFFGPGTRLTVL.

This clone was counted a single time. The chain employs TRBV5-4 and TRBJ2-3; D perhaps matches TRBD2 (5 bases). Germline CDR1 SGHNT, CDR2 YYREEE (reference sequence). The V end was cut by 1 base, the J end by 2 bases, with 11 bases between. The CDR3 totals 15 residues. This CDR3 is CASSLNEGPTDTQYF. The CDR3 bases are TGTGCCAGCAGCTTGAATGAGGGCCCCACAGATACGCAGTATTTT.

The chain couples TRBV4-3 to TRBJ2-3, with 10 nucleotides matching TRBD2. Germline V lookup: CDR1 LGHNA, CDR2 YSLEER. The CDR3 contains 18 residues. V gave up 0 bases and J gave up 2 bases; unmatched junction bases: 8. The DNA of the CDR3 is TGCGCCAGCAGCCAAGAGAGCGGGAGGGCCCTCTACACAGATACGCAGTATTTT. Translated, it gives CASSQESGRALYTDTQYF.

The genes are TRBV19 and TRBJ2-1; a possible D gene is TRBD2 (6 bases). Germline CDR1 is LNHDA and CDR2 is SQIVND (reference sequence). CDR3 size: 16 residues. V was pared by 6 bases and J by 5 bases, with 20 bases between. The CDR3 here is CASSPPVWGGNNEQFF. The CDR3 coding sequence is TGTGCCAGTAGCCCCCCGGTTTGGGGAGGAAACAATGAGCAGTTCTTC. Supplemented by reference TRBV19 and TRBJ2-1, the full variable domain reads DGGITQSPKYLFRKEGQNVTLSCEQNLNHDAMYWYRQDPGQGLRLIYYSQIVNDFQKGDIAEGYSVSREKKESFPLTVTSAQKNPTAFYLCASSPPVWGGNNEQFFGPGTRLTVL.

V and J are TRBV5-6 and TRBJ2-3; 9 bases agree with TRBD1. Germline CDR1 is SGHDT and CDR2 is YYEEEE. CDR3 size: 16 residues. V was pared by 4 bases and J by 4 bases, with 10 bases of the junction left unmatched. CDR3 in DNA: TGTGCCAGCAGCGTCACAGGGGGCCTGGGCGCAGATACGCAGTATTTT. This translates into CASSVTGGLGADTQYF.

This clone was recorded only once. This rearrangement joins TRBV7-3 to TRBJ2-1; TRBD2 matches at 10 bases. V shed 3 bases, J shed 2 bases, and the junction held 4 bases outside the gene matches. The CDR3 has 16 residues. Germline V gives CDR1 SGHTA, CDR2 FQGTGA. The CDR3 DNA sequence: TGTGCCAGCAGCTTCCTAGCGGGAGAGGCCTACAATGAGCAGTTCTTC. This sequence encodes CASSFLAGEAYNEQFF.

This clone was found once. The CDR3 loop reads CASSAGAHYGYTF. Here the CDR3 DNA reads TGTGCCAGCAGTGCAGGGGCGCACTATGGCTACACCTTC. This chain joins TRBV2 and TRBJ1-2, with a tentative D call TRBD1 (6 bases). V was cut by 4 bases and J by 3 bases, with 9 bases left in between. The CDR3 consists of 13 residues. CDR1 is SNHLY and CDR2 is FYNNEI in the germline V gene.

This clone has more than one count but fewer than ten. The V and J genes are TRBV11-2 and TRBJ1-1, with 7 bases identical to TRBD1. Germline CDR1 and CDR2: SGHAT and FQNNGV. The CDR3 sequence is 19 residues long. Unmatched junction bases numbered 18, after V lost 4 bases and J lost 1 base. The CDR3 nucleotides read TGTGCCAGCAGCTCCAGACCTCAACGGAGGGGGCCTCAGAACACTGAAGCTTTCTTT. Translated, it gives CASSSRPQRRGPQNTEAFF.

As regards this clone: The CDR3 carries no conserved terminal phenylalanine or tryptophan, so it likely arises from a read error. No DNA is shown, since the ends of the CDR3 on it are uncertain; the CDR3 is the one TCRdb lists. The chain recombines TRBV27 with TRBJ2-3; the table's D call of TRBD2 was not tested on the DNA. With termini counted, the CDR3 has 10 amino acids. The germline V gene encodes CDR1 MNHEY and CDR2 SMNVEV (reference sequence). This CDR3 reads CASSFTIVEE.

CDR3 loop: CASTNRNGGYTF. CDR3 in DNA: TGTGCCAGCACGAACCGCAACGGCGGCTACACCTTC. The V and J genes are TRBV6-5 and TRBJ1-2; D is undetermined. Germline values: CDR1 MNHEY, CDR2 SVGAGI. V gave up 7 bases and J gave up 8 bases, with 14 bases separating them. The CDR3 length is 12 residues.

J is TRBJ2-2 and V is TRBV7-3; D uncertain. Trimming took 2 bases from V and 5 from J, leaving 6 bases between them. In germline, CDR1 is SGHTA, CDR2 FQGTGA. The CDR3 contains 13 residues. The CDR3 loop is CASSLLKTGELFF. The CDR3 DNA reads TGTGCCAGCAGCTTATTAAAGACCGGGGAGCTGTTTTTT.

This chain uses TRBV14 with TRBJ1-1, with unresolved D. Trimming left V 0 bases short and J 2 bases short, with 13 bases between. The CDR3 covers 16 residues. Germline V gives CDR1 SGHDN, CDR2 FVKESK. This chain's CDR3 is CASSQDERLINTEAFF. CDR3 nucleotide sequence: TGTGCCAGCAGCCAAGATGAGCGGCTGATCAACACTGAAGCTTTCTTT. The complete variable domain, with remaining parts taken from reference TRBV14 and TRBJ1-1, reads EAGVTQFPSHSVIEKGQTVTLRCDPISGHDNLYWYRRVMGKEIKFLLHFVKESKQDESGMPNNRFLAERTGGTYSTLKVQPAELEDSGVYFCASSQDERLINTEAFFGQGTRLTVV.

This rearrangement joins TRBV5-4 to TRBJ2-7; maybe TRBD2 (5 bases). Germline V gene lookup returns CDR1 SGHNT and CDR2 YYREEE (reference sequence). This CDR3 comprises 15 residues. Trimming took 3 bases from V and 1 from J, leaving 14 bases between them. In DNA form, the CDR3 reads TGTGCCAGCAGCTACGAATCCGGGGTGTCCTACGAGCAGTACTTC. Amino acids: CASSYESGVSYEQYF.

The rearrangement links TRBV28 to TRBJ1-2; D is unclear. The CDR3 has 14 residues. Germline V lookup: CDR1 MDHEN, CDR2 SYDVKM. V dropped 5 bases and J dropped 2 bases, with 12 bases sitting between them. DNA for the CDR3: TGTGCCAGCAGTCCTAGAGACATAAACTATGGCTACACCTTC. Translation: CASSPRDINYGYTF.